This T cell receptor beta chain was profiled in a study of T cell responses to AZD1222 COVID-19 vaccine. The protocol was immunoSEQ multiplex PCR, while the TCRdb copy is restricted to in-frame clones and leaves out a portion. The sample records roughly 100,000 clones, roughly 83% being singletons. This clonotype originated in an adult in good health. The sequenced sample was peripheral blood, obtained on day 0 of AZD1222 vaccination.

The CDR3 loop reads CASSQEGWETQYF. Written as DNA, the CDR3 is TGCGCCAGCAGCCAAGAAGGGTGGGAGACCCAGTACTTC. V is TRBV4-3 and J is TRBJ2-5; no definite D call. Trimming removed 0 bases from V and 5 bases from J, with 7 bases in between. The CDR3 is 13 amino acids. Germline V gene sequence: CDR1 LGHNA, CDR2 YSLEER.